This T cell receptor (beta chain) was captured in a study of PD-L1 blockade in urothelial cancer. Sequencing used immunoSEQ multiplex PCR; TCRdb keeps in-frame clones, though not all of them. The sample contains approximately 90,000 clones, 85% to 90% of which appear only once. V was pared by 0 bases and J by 1 base, with 11 bases between. The CDR3 length is 16 residues. The germline CDR1 and CDR2 sequences are SGDLS and YYNGEE. This clone appeared a few times. The time point: pretreatment peripheral blood. The sample in question was PBMCs, obtained around atezolizumab (anti-PD-L1) treatment. The V gene is TRBV9, the J gene TRBJ1-3; D remains unclear. This TCR was recovered from a man in his sixties with urothelial cancer. The CDR3 DNA follows: TGTGCCAGCAGCGTAGATCCAGGCCAGTCTGGAAACACCATATATTTT. Translating it yields CASSVDPGQSGNTIYF.